This TCR beta chain was identified during a study of OX40 agonist ivuxolimab in advanced cancers. Background for the entire study: Ivuxolimab, which targeted the costimulatory receptor OX40 (CD134), was an agonistic, fully human IgG2 monoclonal antibody. A male proportion of under 85% and a mean age of approximately 62 years, ranging from 23 to 79, were recorded for the dose-escalation cohort. Intravenous ivuxolimab was administered to patients every 2 weeks at six dose levels: 0.01, 0.1, 0.3, 1.5, 3 and 10 mg/kg. Among the 52 dose-escalation patients, roughly 20 had hepatocellular carcinoma, some 15 melanoma, 9 renal cell carcinoma and 9 head and neck cancer. The monotherapy dose-escalation portion (N ≈ 52 patients) of the phase I ivuxolimab trial is reported in the paper. The purpose of peripheral TCRbeta sequencing was to test whether ivuxolimab changed TCR sequence diversity and led to clonal T-cell expansion. Three dose-escalation patients achieved partial responses, one with hepatocellular carcinoma and two with cutaneous melanoma. Prior anti-PD-1, anti-PD-L1 or anti-CTLA-4 therapy was permitted, and checkpoint inhibitors had been received by about 37% of dose-escalation patients. Here is what the overall study found, with its caveats: In the 0.1-3.0 mg/kg groups, partial responders had among the lowest normalized peripheral clonal expansion, particularly in CD8+ T cells. Which antigens the clonally expanded peripheral T cells were specific for was not determined. At doses from 0.1 to 3.0 mg/kg, clonal expansion was seen in both CD4+ and CD8+ blood T cells between baseline and week 6. Low levels of normalized T-cell clonal expansion were also seen in some patients who did not respond. After ivuxolimab, CD8+ T cells had more expanded clones than CD4+ T cells on average.

To sequence the TCRbeta CDR3 region, genomic DNA was isolated from the sorted cells. The immunoSEQ Assay was used for sequencing of TCRbeta CDR3 regions. TCRdb holds this immuneACCESS table with in-frame rearrangements only. Some clones are missing; in checked studies, unresolved V genes explain under half, and the rest has no known cause. This sample has approximately 74,000 clones in its table, and 85% of those were observed once. Around 2% of the sample is held by the ten biggest clonotypes. CDR1 and CDR2 are drawn from the germline V gene (reference sequence): SGHNT, YYREEE. Measured from the cysteine to the phenylalanine, the CDR3 is 13 residues long. Left in the record is the CDR3 DNA by itself, 39 bases read in frame from the first base. The junction carries 13 bases between V and J, which are trimmed by 2 bases and 8 bases respectively. Patients with a history of autoimmune disease or receiving systemic immunosuppression were excluded from the trial. Peripheral blood for TCR sequencing was collected from all dose cohorts at baseline, on cycle 4 day 1, and on cycle 7 day 1. The samples were taken from a phase I, first-in-human, multicenter, open-label dose-escalation trial of ivuxolimab. Adults with locally advanced or metastatic head and neck squamous cell, hepatocellular, melanoma or renal cell carcinoma were enrolled in the trial. Before TCR sequencing, CD4+ T cells and CD8+ T cells from peripheral blood were sorted into separate populations.

As for this clone: There is no known antigen for this receptor. Base-call qualities are not available, and no considerably larger clone is one nucleotide away.

This TCR was recovered from an adult with an advanced solid tumor such as melanoma, head and neck, liver or kidney cancer. The material sequenced was CD4+ or CD8+ T cells sorted from blood, taken in a trial of the OX40 agonist ivuxolimab. The chain joins TRBV5-4 to TRBJ2-5; there is no confident call for the D gene. The DNA sequence is given as TGTGCCAGCAGCTTCGACCCCCAAGGAACCCAGTACTTC. Protein translation: CASSFDPQGTQYF.